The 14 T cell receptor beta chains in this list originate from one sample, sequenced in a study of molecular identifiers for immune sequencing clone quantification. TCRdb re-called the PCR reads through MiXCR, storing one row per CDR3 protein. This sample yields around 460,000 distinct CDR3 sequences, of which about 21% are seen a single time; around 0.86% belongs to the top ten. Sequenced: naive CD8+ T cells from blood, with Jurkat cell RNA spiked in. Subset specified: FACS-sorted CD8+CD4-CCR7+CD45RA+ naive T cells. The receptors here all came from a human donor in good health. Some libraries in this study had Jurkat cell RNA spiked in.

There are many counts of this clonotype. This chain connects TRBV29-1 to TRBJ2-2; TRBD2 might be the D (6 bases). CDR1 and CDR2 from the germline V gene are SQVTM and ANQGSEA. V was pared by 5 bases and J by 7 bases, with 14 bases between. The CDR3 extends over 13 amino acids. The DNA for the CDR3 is TGCAGCGTTCGCGTTCTGGGGGGCGGGGAGCTGTTTTTT. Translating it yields CSVRVLGGGELFF.

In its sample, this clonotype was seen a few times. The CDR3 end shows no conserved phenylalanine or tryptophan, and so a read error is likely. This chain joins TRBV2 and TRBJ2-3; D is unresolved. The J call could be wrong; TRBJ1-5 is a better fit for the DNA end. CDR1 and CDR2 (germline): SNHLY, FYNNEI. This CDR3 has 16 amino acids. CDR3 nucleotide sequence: TGTGCCAGCAGTCGCGGCGGGAGCGAAGCTCGAGATACGCAGCATTCT. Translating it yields CASSRGGSEARDTQHS.

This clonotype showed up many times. CDR3 sequence (DNA): TGCAGTGCCGGGGGTGGGTTGGTGAACACTGAAGCTTTCTTT. This sequence encodes CSAGGGLVNTEAFF. The rearrangement links TRBV20-1 to TRBJ1-1; TRBD1 might be the D (5 bases). CDR3 length equals 14 residues. The germline V gene has CDR1 DFQATT and CDR2 SNEGSKA (reference sequence). With 6 bases removed from V and 0 bases from J, the gap between germline ends came to 14 bases.

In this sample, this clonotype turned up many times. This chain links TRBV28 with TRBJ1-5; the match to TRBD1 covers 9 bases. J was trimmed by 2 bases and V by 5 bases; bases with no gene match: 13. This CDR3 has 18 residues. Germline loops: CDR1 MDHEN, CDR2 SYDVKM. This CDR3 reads CASSNSPGTGLGNQPQHF. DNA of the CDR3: TGTGCCAGCAGTAATAGTCCCGGGACAGGGCTCGGCAATCAGCCCCAGCATTTT.

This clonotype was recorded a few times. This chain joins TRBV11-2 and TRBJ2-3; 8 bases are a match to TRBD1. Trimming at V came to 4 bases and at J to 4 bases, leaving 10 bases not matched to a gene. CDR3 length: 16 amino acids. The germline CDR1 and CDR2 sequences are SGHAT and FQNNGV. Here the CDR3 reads CASSSLTGAGADTQYF. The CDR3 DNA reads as TGTGCCAGCAGCTCTCTGACAGGGGCAGGAGCAGATACGCAGTATTTT.

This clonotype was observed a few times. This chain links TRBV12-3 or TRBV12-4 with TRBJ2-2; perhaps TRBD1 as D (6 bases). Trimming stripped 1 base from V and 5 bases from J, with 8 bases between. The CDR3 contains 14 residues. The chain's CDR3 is CASSLDRETGELFF. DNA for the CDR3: TGTGCCAGCAGTTTAGACAGGGAGACCGGGGAGCTGTTTTTT.

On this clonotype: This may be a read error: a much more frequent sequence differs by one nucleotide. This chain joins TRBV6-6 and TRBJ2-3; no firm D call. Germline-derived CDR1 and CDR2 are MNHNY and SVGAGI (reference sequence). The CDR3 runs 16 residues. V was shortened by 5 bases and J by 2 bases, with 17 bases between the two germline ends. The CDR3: CASSPGVVGITDTQYF. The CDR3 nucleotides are TGTGCCAGCAGTCCCGGAGTAGTGGGTATCACAGATACGCAGTATTTT.

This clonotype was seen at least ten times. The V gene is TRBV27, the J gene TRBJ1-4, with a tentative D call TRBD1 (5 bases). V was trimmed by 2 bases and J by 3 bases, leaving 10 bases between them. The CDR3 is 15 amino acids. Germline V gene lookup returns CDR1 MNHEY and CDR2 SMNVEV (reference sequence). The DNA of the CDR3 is TGTGCCAGCAGTTTAGTTTGGGGGTCTAATGAAAAACTGTTTTTT. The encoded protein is CASSLVWGSNEKLFF.

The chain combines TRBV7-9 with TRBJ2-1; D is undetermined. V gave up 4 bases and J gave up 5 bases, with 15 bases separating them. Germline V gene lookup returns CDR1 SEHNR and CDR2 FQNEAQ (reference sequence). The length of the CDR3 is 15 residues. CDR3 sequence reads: CASSSRYGRNNEQFF. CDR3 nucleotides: TGTGCCAGCAGCTCTCGTTACGGCAGGAACAATGAGCAGTTCTTC.

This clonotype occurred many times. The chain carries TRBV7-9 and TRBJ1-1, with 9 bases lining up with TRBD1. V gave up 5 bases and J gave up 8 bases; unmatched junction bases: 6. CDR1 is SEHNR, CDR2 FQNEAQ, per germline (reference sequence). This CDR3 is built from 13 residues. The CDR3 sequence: CASSVDRGEEAFF. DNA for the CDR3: TGTGCCAGCAGCGTGGACAGGGGCGAGGAAGCTTTCTTT.

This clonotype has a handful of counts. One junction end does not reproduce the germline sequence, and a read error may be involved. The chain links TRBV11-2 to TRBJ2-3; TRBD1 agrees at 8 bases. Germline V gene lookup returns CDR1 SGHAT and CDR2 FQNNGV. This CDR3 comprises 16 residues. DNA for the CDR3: TGTGCCAGCAGCTCCGCCGGGACAGGCATAACAGATACGCGGTATTTT. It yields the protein CASSSAGTGITDTRYF.

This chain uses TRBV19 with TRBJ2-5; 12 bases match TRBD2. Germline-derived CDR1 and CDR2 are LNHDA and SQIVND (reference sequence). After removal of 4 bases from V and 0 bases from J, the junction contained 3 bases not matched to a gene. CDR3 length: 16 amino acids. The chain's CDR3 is CASSTGLAGYQETQYF. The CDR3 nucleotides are TGTGCCAGTAGTACAGGACTAGCGGGATACCAAGAGACCCAGTACTTC.

CDR3 sequence reads: CASSELGGRDQETQYF. CDR3 DNA sequence: TGTGCCAGCAGTGAACTGGGGGGGCGAGACCAAGAGACCCAGTACTTC. V and J are TRBV2 and TRBJ2-5, with a tentative D call TRBD2 (7 bases). Trimming removed 2 bases from V and 0 bases from J, with 13 bases in between. Germline V gives CDR1 SNHLY, CDR2 FYNNEI. CDR3 length equals 16 residues.

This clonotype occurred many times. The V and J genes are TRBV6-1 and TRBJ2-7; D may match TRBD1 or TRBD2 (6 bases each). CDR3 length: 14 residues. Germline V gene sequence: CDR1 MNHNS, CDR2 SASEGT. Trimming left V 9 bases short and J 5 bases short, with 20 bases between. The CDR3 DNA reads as TGTGCCAGTAAAGATCAGGGGAGGTTTCACGAGCAGTACTTC. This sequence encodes CASKDQGRFHEQYF.